Each of the 30 T cell receptor beta chains below was sequenced from the same sample in a study of beta chain features in type 1 diabetes. What these receptors recognize is not known. The whole isolated RNA underwent reverse transcription, so sequencing captured expressed TCRB transcripts. Repertoires were generated with immunoSEQ multiplex PCR, while TCRdb's copy carries only in-frame clones and drops some. This sample has 200,000 to 250,000 clones, with more than 11% found just once. Study findings and constraints: Within each of all four CD4+ subsets, Type 1 diabetes patients had TCRB CDR3s that were moderately but significantly shorter.

The sequenced sample was naive CD4+ T cells from blood. All receptors come from a man between 25 and 39 years old with type 1 diabetes.

Only a few counts were recorded for this clone. This sample includes further DNA sequences coding for the same CDR3. The rearrangement joins TRBV5-1 to TRBJ2-5; 8 nucleotides align to TRBD1. The length of the CDR3 is 14 residues. After removal of 2 bases from V and 4 bases from J, the junction contained 4 bases not matched to a gene. Per the germline V gene, CDR1 is SGHRS and CDR2 is YFSETQ. The CDR3: CASSFGQGGETQYF. The DNA of the CDR3 is TGCGCCAGCAGCTTCGGACAGGGAGGAGAGACCCAGTACTTC.

The gene calls are TRBV18 and TRBJ2-3; the match to TRBD2 covers 13 bases. Germline loops: CDR1 KGHSH, CDR2 LQKENI. With 4 bases clipped from V and 4 bases from J, the junction kept 2 bases outside the gene matches. The CDR3 totals 15 residues. The CDR3 region is CASSQGLAGADTQYF. The CDR3 nucleotides are TGTGCCAGCTCACAAGGACTAGCGGGAGCAGATACGCAGTATTTT.

For this clone: Other DNA variants within this sample encode the same CDR3. The genes are TRBV5-1 and TRBJ1-1; 8 bases fit TRBD1. The CDR3 contains 14 residues. V gave up 3 bases and J gave up 1 base; unmatched junction bases: 2. Looked up from germline, CDR1 is SGHRS and CDR2 is YFSETQ. The CDR3 reads CASSSGQGNTEAFF. CDR3 DNA sequence: TGCGCCAGCAGCTCCGGACAGGGGAACACTGAAGCTTTCTTT.

The chain uses TRBV18 and TRBJ2-2; 11 nucleotides align to TRBD1. The CDR3 covers 16 residues. J was trimmed by 1 base and V by 4 bases; bases with no gene match: 2. The germline V gene encodes CDR1 KGHSH and CDR2 LQKENI. The CDR3 region is CASSRTGGQNTGELFF. The CDR3 region has the DNA TGTGCCAGCTCACGGACAGGGGGCCAGAACACCGGGGAGCTGTTTTTT.

This clone was found a few times. The chain uses TRBV11-3 and TRBJ2-1, with a possible D match to TRBD2 (7 bases). CDR3 length: 17 amino acids. The germline CDR1 and CDR2 sequences are SGHNT and YENEEA. The V end was cut by 2 bases, the J end by 1 base, with 15 bases between. CDR3 region: CASSLSRGGASYNEQFF. In DNA, the CDR3 is TGTGCCAGCAGCTTAAGCAGAGGGGGGGCTTCCTACAATGAGCAGTTCTTC.

This clone came up a few times. The genes are TRBV12-5 and TRBJ2-1, with a possible D match to TRBD2 (6 bases). Trimming took 7 bases from V and 1 from J, leaving 14 bases between them. The CDR3 consists of 15 residues. The germline V gene encodes CDR1 LGHNT and CDR2 FRNRAP. The CDR3 protein is CASASDGGSYNEQFF. Written as DNA, the CDR3 is TGTGCTAGTGCCTCCGACGGAGGGTCCTACAATGAGCAGTTCTTC.

V and J are TRBV10-3 and TRBJ1-1, with TRBD1 matching 7 bases. The germline CDR1 and CDR2 sequences are ENHRY and SYGVKD. The CDR3 loop spans 13 amino acids. With V trimmed by 10 bases and J by 3 bases, 8 bases remained unmatched. The CDR3 reads CATGWDSDTEAFF. CDR3 sequence (DNA): TGTGCCACCGGCTGGGACAGCGACACTGAAGCTTTCTTT.

This clone has more than one count but fewer than ten. The V call is TRBV4-1, the J call TRBJ2-3; TRBD2 aligns across 12 bases. V gave up 4 bases and J gave up 4 bases; unmatched junction bases: 3. The CDR3 covers 15 residues. In germline, CDR1 is MGHRA, CDR2 YSYEKL. DNA for the CDR3: TGCGCCAGCAGCCCTAGCGGGGGGGCGGCAGATACGCAGTATTTT. Its translation: CASSPSGGAADTQYF.

The chain is built from TRBV5-6 and TRBJ2-2; weak D call: TRBD1 (6 bases). This CDR3 has 13 amino acids. Germline V gene sequence: CDR1 SGHDT, CDR2 YYEEEE. Trimming left V 3 bases short and J 6 bases short, with 9 bases between. In nucleotides, the CDR3 is TGTGCCAGCAGCTACAGGGTTGCCGGGGAGCTGTTTTTT. This gives the protein CASSYRVAGELFF.

The chain combines TRBV5-6 with TRBJ1-3, with 7 bases lining up with TRBD1. With 3 bases clipped from V and 2 bases from J, the junction kept 2 bases outside the gene matches. Per the germline V gene, CDR1 is SGHDT and CDR2 is YYEEEE. The CDR3 is 14 amino acids. DNA for the CDR3: TGTGCCAGCAGCTCGACAGGGCCTGGAAACACCATATATTTT. The encoded protein is CASSSTGPGNTIYF.

J is TRBJ1-1 and V is TRBV29-1; 8 bases align to TRBD1. Germline trimming cut 3 bases from V and 5 bases from J; bases unmatched to any gene: 5. The germline V gene encodes CDR1 SQVTM and CDR2 ANQGSEA. This CDR3 spans 13 amino acids. CDR3 region: CSVDQGARTEAFF. The CDR3 region has the DNA TGCAGCGTTGACCAGGGGGCGCGTACTGAAGCTTTCTTT.

The chain employs TRBV19 and TRBJ1-5, with D perhaps matching TRBD1 (6 bases). The V gene's germline CDR1 is LNHDA and CDR2 SQIVND (reference sequence). This CDR3 is 14 amino acids long. The V and J ends lost 7 bases and 5 bases respectively, with 15 bases between them. CDR3 sequence: CASTIGAGDQPQHF. CDR3 nucleotide sequence: TGTGCCAGTACCATCGGGGCAGGGGATCAGCCCCAGCATTTT.

This clone has a handful of counts. V usage is TRBV5-1 and J usage is TRBJ2-3, with 7 bases fitting TRBD2. With 7 bases clipped from V and 1 base from J, the junction kept 3 bases outside the gene matches. In germline, CDR1 is SGHRS, CDR2 YFSETQ. The CDR3 length is 13 residues. DNA for the CDR3: TGCGCCAGCCGACTAGCTGGCACAGATACGCAGTATTTT. Translating gives CASRLAGTDTQYF. Full variable domain (remainder filled in from reference TRBV5-1 and TRBJ2-3): KAGVTQTPRYLIKTRGQQVTLSCSPISGHRSVSWYQQTPGQGLQFLFEYFSETQRNKGNFPGRFSGRQFSNSRSEMNVSTLELGDSALYLCASRLAGTDTQYFGPGTRLTVL.

The chain uses TRBV30 and TRBJ2-7; 8 bases fit TRBD1. This CDR3 has 14 amino acids. V shed 4 bases and J 8 bases; nucleotides not matched to a gene: 13. The germline V gene encodes CDR1 GTSNPN and CDR2 SVGIG (reference sequence). Here the CDR3 reads CAWTGTGAPSKQYF. For the CDR3, the DNA is TGTGCCTGGACCGGGACAGGCGCGCCTAGCAAGCAGTACTTC.

The DNA for the CDR3 is TGTGCCAGCAGTGAACGGCAGGGTTCCTACAATGAGCAGTTCTTC. Translated, it gives CASSERQGSYNEQFF. The V gene is TRBV2, the J gene TRBJ2-1, with D maybe TRBD1 (5 bases). CDR3 length equals 15 residues. The V gene lost 2 bases and the J gene lost 1 base, with 9 bases spanning the gap. Germline lookup yields CDR1 SNHLY and CDR2 FYNNEI.

A word on this clone: At one boundary the junction diverges from the germline segment, which might be a read error. The chain recombines TRBV11-3 with TRBJ2-1; no firm D call. The V gene's germline CDR1 is SGHNT and CDR2 YENEEA. The CDR3 sequence is 11 residues long. CDR3 sequence (DNA): TGTGCCAGCAGCTCGACTCGACGGGTTATCTTC. This gives the protein CASSSTRRVIF.

This chain links TRBV6-5 with TRBJ1-2; 8 bases line up with TRBD1. The V gene's germline CDR1 is MNHEY and CDR2 SVGAGI. The CDR3 sequence is 14 residues long. Trimming removed 8 bases from V and 1 base from J; junction bases left unmatched: 6. The CDR3 protein is CASRMDRDNYGYTF. The CDR3 DNA reads as TGTGCCAGCCGCATGGACAGGGATAACTATGGCTACACCTTC.

Comment on this clone: The germline gene is not matched at one end of the junction; a read error may be the cause. The CDR3 bases are TGTGCTAGCAGCTCGGGGGGGGGTCAGGAGACCCAGTACTTC. Its protein product is CASSSGGGQETQYF. The gene calls are TRBV7-7 and TRBJ2-5; the match to TRBD2 covers 8 bases. Germline CDR1 and CDR2: SSHAT and FNYEAQ (reference sequence). CDR3 size: 14 residues.

The chain recombines TRBV9 with TRBJ2-7, with D possibly being TRBD1 (5 bases). The CDR3 has 13 residues. V lost 0 bases and J 6 bases, leaving 10 bases between the germline ends. Germline CDR1 SGDLS, CDR2 YYNGEE. The CDR3 DNA follows: TGTGCCAGCAGCGTAGATGGGGCCGGCGAGCAGTACTTC. This gives the protein CASSVDGAGEQYF.

The V call is TRBV7-2, the J call TRBJ2-3; the D gene is possibly TRBD1 (6 bases). V was cut by 3 bases and J by 6 bases, with 10 bases left in between. Germline V CDR1 and CDR2: SGHTA, FQGNSA. The length of the CDR3 is 13 residues. The CDR3 DNA reads as TGTGCCAGCAGCTTGGGGGCCCCGGATACGCAGTATTTT. Protein sequence: CASSLGAPDTQYF.

Only a few counts were recorded for this clone. V usage is TRBV7-9 and J usage is TRBJ2-5, with TRBD1 as a possible D gene (5 bases). Per the germline V gene, CDR1 is SEHNR and CDR2 is FQNEAQ (reference sequence). The CDR3 loop spans 14 amino acids. With 1 base removed from V and 4 bases from J, the gap between germline ends came to 10 bases. The DNA for the CDR3 is TGTGCCAGCAGCTTAGATCTCCAGGGAGAGACCCAGTACTTC. Its translation: CASSLDLQGETQYF.

This rearrangement joins TRBV19 to TRBJ1-2; 8 bases align to TRBD1. This CDR3 is built from 15 residues. Germline V gives CDR1 LNHDA, CDR2 SQIVND (reference sequence). J gave up 1 base and V 5 bases, and 6 bases lay outside the gene matches. CDR3 in DNA: TGTGCCAGTAGTGTCCCAGGACAGGGTAACTATGGCTACACCTTC. It yields the protein CASSVPGQGNYGYTF.

The chain links TRBV29-1 to TRBJ2-4, with D possibly matching TRBD2 (5 bases). The germline gives CDR1 SQVTM, CDR2 ANQGSEA. This CDR3 region has 10 residues. Trimming removed 7 bases at V and 5 bases at J, with 6 bases between. The CDR3 protein is CSAGENIQYF. The CDR3, as DNA: TGCAGCGCCGGGGAAAACATTCAGTACTTC.

This chain links TRBV7-2 with TRBJ1-1; 8 bases map to TRBD1. This CDR3 has 14 residues. The germline V gene has CDR1 SGHTA and CDR2 FQGNSA. Germline trimming cut 5 bases from V and 0 bases from J; bases unmatched to any gene: 2. The CDR3 loop reads CASSGQGMNTEAFF. The CDR3 DNA reads TGTGCCAGCAGCGGACAGGGAATGAACACTGAAGCTTTCTTT.

As regards this clone: Within the sample, other DNA sequences also encode this same CDR3. The chain has TRBV5-1 and TRBJ1-1, with a possible D match to TRBD1 (5 bases). The CDR3 is made up of 14 amino acids. The germline gives CDR1 SGHRS, CDR2 YFSETQ. The V end lost 0 bases, the J end lost 2 bases, and 8 bases lay between the germline ends. DNA for the CDR3: TGCGCCAGCAGCTTGGCGGGGGGAAACACTGAAGCTTTCTTT. It encodes CASSLAGGNTEAFF.

Ten or more counts support this clone. The chain has TRBV7-9 and TRBJ2-1, with TRBD1 matching 8 bases. This CDR3 comprises 13 residues. V shed 4 bases and J 9 bases; nucleotides not matched to a gene: 5. Germline-derived CDR1 and CDR2 are SEHNR and FQNEAQ (reference sequence). This CDR3 is CASSYGQGGEQFF. The CDR3 coding sequence is TGTGCCAGCAGCTACGGACAGGGAGGTGAGCAGTTCTTC.

The chain's CDR3 is CASSLAGYGNTIYF. The CDR3 nucleotides are TGTGCCAGCAGCTTGGCAGGGTATGGAAACACCATATATTTT. The rearrangement links TRBV5-4 to TRBJ1-3; perhaps TRBD1 as D (5 bases). CDR1 is SGHNT and CDR2 is YYREEE in the germline V gene (reference sequence). The V end was cut by 0 bases, the J end by 3 bases, with 7 bases between. The CDR3 contains 14 residues.

This clone was picked up a small number of times. The rearrangement links TRBV7-9 to TRBJ2-1; maybe TRBD1 (6 bases). CDR1 is SEHNR and CDR2 is FQNEAQ in the germline V gene (reference sequence). V lost 5 bases and J 5 bases, leaving 13 bases between the germline ends. This CDR3 has 14 amino acids. This CDR3 reads CASSRDGTNNEQFF. CDR3 sequence (DNA): TGTGCCAGCAGCCGAGACGGGACAAACAATGAGCAGTTCTTC.

This clone occurred a few times. V gene TRBV11-2 combines with J gene TRBJ2-5; 7 positions match TRBD2. The germline V gene has CDR1 SGHAT and CDR2 FQNNGV. CDR3 size: 15 residues. Germline trimming cut 6 bases from V and 2 bases from J; bases unmatched to any gene: 9. CDR3 sequence reads: CASRTAGRGQETQYF. In DNA, the CDR3 is TGTGCCAGCAGAACAGCGGGAAGGGGTCAAGAGACCCAGTACTTC.

DNA of the CDR3: TGTGCCAGCAGTGAGTCCCGGGACAGGGCTGAGACCCAGTACTTC. Residues: CASSESRDRAETQYF. This chain links TRBV25-1 with TRBJ2-5; TRBD1 agrees at 9 bases. This CDR3 has 15 residues. Germline CDR1 MGHDK, CDR2 SYGVNS. V was clipped by 3 bases and J by 5 bases; unmatched bases: 7.